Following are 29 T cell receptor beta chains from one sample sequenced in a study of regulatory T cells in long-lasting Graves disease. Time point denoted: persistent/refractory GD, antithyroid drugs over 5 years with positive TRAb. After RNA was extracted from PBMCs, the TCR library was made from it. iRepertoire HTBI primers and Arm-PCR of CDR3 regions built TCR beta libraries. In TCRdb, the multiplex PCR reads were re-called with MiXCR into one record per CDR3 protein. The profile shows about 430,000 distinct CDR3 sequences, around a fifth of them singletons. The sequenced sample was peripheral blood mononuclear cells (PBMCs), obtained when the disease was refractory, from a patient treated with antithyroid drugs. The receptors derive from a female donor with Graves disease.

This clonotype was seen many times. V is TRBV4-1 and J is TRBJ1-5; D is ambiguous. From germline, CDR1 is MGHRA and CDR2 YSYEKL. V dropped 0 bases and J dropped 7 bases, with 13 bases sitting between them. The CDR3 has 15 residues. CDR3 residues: CASSQDWGMEQPQHF. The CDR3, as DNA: TGCGCCAGCAGCCAAGATTGGGGTATGGAACAGCCCCAGCATTTT.

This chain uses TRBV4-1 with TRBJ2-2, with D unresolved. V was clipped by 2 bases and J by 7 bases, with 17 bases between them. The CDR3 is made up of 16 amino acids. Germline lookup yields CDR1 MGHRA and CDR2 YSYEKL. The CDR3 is CASSQTSPHGFGELFF. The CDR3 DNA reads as TGCGCCAGCAGCCAAACCAGCCCCCACGGTTTCGGGGAGCTGTTTTTT.

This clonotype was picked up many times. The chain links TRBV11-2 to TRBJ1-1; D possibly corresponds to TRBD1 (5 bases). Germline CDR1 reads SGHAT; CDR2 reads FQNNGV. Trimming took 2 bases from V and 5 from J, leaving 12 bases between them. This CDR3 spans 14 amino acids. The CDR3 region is CASSLSAGGTEAFF. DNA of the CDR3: TGTGCCAGCAGCTTAAGTGCGGGGGGGACTGAAGCTTTCTTT.

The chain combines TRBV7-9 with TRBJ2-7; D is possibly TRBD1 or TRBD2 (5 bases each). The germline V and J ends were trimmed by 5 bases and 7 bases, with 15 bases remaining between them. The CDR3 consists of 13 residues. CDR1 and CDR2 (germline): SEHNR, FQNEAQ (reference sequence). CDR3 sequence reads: CASSPRDGLEQYF. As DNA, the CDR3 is TGTGCCAGCAGCCCAAGGGACGGTTTGGAGCAGTACTTC.

The CDR3 protein is CSASPGTGSSYEQYF. Here the CDR3 DNA reads TGCAGTGCCTCTCCCGGGACGGGTAGCTCCTACGAGCAGTACTTC. The gene calls are TRBV20-1 and TRBJ2-7, with D perhaps assigned TRBD1 or TRBD2 (5 bases each). CDR3 length: 15 residues. Germline CDR1 is DFQATT and CDR2 is SNEGSKA (reference sequence). The ends were cut back, 6 bases at V and 0 bases at J, with 18 bases in the middle.

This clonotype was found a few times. This CDR3 reads CAWSDNSYEQYF. In DNA, the CDR3 is TGTGCCTGGAGTGACAACTCCTACGAGCAGTACTTC. This chain connects TRBV30 to TRBJ2-7; D unclear. Trimming pared 1 base from V and 0 bases from J, leaving 4 bases between. In germline, CDR1 is GTSNPN, CDR2 SVGIG (reference sequence). The CDR3 is 12 amino acids.

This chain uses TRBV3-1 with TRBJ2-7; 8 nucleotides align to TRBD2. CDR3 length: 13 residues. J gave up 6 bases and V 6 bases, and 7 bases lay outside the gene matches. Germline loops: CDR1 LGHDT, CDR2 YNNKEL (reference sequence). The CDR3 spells CASRSAGVTEQYF. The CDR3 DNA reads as TGTGCCAGCAGGTCAGCGGGAGTAACCGAGCAGTACTTC.

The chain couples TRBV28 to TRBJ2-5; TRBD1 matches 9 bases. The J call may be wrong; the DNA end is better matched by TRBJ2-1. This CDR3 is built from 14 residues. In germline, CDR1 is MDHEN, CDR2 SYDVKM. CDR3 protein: CASSLYRGLDEQFF. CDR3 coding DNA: TGTGCCAGCAGCCTTTACAGGGGGCTCGATGAGCAGTTCTTC.

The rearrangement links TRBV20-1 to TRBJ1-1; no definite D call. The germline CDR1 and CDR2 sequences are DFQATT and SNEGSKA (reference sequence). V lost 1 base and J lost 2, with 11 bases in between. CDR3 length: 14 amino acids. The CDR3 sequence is CSARARIKNTEAFF. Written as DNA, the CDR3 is TGCAGTGCTAGAGCTAGGATTAAAAACACTGAAGCTTTCTTT.

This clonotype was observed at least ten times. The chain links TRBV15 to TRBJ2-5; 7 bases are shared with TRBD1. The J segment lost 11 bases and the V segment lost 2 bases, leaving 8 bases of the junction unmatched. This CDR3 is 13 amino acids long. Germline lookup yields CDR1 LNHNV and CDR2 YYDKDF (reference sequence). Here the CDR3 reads CATSRNLEGAQYF. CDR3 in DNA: TGTGCCACCAGCAGAAACCTAGAGGGGGCTCAGTACTTC.

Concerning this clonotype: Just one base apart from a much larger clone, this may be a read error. Written as DNA, the CDR3 is TGTGCCAGCAGTGAGTCAGGGGCTATGGACACTGAAGCTTTCTTT. This translates into CASSESGAMDTEAFF. The gene calls are TRBV6-1 and TRBJ1-1, with D possibly TRBD1 on 6 matching bases. The germline CDR1 and CDR2 sequences are MNHNS and SASEGT. With 3 bases removed from V and 3 bases from J, the gap between germline ends came to 14 bases. The CDR3 spans 15 residues.

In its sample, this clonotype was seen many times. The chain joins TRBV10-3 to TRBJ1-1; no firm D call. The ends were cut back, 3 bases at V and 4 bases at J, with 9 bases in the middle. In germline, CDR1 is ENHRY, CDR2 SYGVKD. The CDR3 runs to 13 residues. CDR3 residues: CAISESRGTEAFF. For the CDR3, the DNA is TGTGCCATCAGTGAAAGTCGGGGCACTGAAGCTTTCTTT.

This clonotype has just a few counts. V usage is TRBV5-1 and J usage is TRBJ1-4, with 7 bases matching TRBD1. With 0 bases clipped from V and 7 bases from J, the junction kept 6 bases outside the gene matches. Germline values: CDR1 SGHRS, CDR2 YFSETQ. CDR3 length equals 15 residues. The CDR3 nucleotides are TGCGCCAGCAGCTTGGAGTCAGGGGGGGGTGAAAAACTGTTTTTT. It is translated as CASSLESGGGEKLFF.

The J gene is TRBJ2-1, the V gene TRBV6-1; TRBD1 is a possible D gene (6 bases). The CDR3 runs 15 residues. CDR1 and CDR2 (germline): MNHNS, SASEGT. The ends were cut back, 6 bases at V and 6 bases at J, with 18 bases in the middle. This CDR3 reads CASSPWDTEGNEQFF. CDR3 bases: TGTGCCAGCAGCCCCTGGGACACCGAAGGCAATGAGCAGTTCTTC.

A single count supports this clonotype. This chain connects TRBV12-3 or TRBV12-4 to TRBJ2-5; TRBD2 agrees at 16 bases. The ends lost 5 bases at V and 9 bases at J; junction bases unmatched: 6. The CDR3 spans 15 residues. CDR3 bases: TGTGCCAGCAGTAAGGGACTAGCGGGAGGGGAGGCCCAGTACTTC. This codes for CASSKGLAGGEAQYF.

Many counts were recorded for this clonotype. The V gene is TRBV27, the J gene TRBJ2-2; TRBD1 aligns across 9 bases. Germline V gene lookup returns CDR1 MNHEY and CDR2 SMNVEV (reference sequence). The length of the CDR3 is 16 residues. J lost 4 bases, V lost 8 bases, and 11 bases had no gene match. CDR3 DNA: TGTGCCAGCTCCCTTCGAGGACAGGGGCCCACCGGGGAGCTGTTTTTT. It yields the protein CASSLRGQGPTGELFF.

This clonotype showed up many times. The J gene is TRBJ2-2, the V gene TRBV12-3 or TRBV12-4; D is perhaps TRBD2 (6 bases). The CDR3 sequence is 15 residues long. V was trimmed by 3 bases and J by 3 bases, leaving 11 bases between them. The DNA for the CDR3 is TGTGCCAGCAGTTTCCGAGGAGGGGACACCGGGGAGCTGTTTTTT. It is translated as CASSFRGGDTGELFF.

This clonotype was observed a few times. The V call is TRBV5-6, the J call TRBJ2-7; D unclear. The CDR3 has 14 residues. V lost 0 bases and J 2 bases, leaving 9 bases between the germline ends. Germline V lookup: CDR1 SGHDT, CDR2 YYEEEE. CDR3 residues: CASSLAATPYEQYF. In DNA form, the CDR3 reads TGTGCCAGCAGCTTGGCGGCCACCCCCTACGAGCAGTACTTC.

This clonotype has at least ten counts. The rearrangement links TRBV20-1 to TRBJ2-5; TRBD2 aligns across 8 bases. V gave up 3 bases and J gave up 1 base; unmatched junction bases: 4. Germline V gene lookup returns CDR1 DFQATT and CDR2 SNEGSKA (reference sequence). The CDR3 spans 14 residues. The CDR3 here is CSASHAGGQETQYF. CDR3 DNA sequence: TGCAGTGCTAGTCATGCGGGGGGCCAAGAGACCCAGTACTTC.

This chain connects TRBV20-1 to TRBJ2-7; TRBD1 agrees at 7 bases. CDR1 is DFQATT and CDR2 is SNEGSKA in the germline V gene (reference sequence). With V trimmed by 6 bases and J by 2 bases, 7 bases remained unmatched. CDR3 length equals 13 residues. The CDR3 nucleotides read TGCAGTGCACCGACAGGGAGAGCCTACGAGCAGTACTTC. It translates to CSAPTGRAYEQYF.

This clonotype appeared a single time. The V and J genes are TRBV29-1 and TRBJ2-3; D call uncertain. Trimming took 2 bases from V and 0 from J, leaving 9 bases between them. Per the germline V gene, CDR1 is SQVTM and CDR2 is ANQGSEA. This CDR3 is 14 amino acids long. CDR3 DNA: TGCAGCGTTGAATACCCGATTAGCACAGATACGCAGTATTTT. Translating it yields CSVEYPISTDTQYF.

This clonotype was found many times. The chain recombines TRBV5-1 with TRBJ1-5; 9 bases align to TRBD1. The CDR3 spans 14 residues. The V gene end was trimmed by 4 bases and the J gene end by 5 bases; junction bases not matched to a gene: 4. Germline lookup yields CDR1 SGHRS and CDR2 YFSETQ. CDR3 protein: CASSIGTGHQPQHF. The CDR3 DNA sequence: TGCGCCAGCAGCATTGGGACAGGGCATCAGCCCCAGCATTTT.

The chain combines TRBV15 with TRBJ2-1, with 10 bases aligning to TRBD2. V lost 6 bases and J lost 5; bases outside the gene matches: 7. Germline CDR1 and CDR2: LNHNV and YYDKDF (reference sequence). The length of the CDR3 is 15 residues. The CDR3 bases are TGTGCCACCAGGTCTCAGCGGGAGGGCCACAATGAGCAGTTCTTC. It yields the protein CATRSQREGHNEQFF.

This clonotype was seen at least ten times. Here the CDR3 DNA reads TGTGCCACCAGTGATCCGGGGAGGGAGACCCAGTACTTC. Protein sequence: CATSDPGRETQYF. The chain couples TRBV24-1 to TRBJ2-5, with a tentative D call TRBD2 (6 bases). Germline V gives CDR1 KGHDR, CDR2 SFDVKD. Trimming shortened V by 3 bases and J by 5 bases, and 9 bases separated the two germline ends. CDR3 length: 13 amino acids.

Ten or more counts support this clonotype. Here the CDR3 reads CASQTGTGNQPQHF. The CDR3 coding sequence is TGTGCCAGTCAAACCGGGACAGGGAATCAGCCCCAGCATTTT. The chain has TRBV2 and TRBJ1-5, with TRBD1 identical over 9 bases. The CDR3 extends over 14 amino acids. The J segment lost 4 bases and the V segment lost 9 bases, leaving 7 bases of the junction unmatched. The germline V gene encodes CDR1 SNHLY and CDR2 FYNNEI.

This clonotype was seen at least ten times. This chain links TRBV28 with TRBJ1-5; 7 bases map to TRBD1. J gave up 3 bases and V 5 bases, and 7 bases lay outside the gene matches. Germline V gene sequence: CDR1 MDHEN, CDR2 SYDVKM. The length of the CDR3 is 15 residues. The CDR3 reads CASSRDSTTNQPQHF. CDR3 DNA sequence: TGTGCCAGCAGTCGGGACAGTACTACCAATCAGCCCCAGCATTTT.

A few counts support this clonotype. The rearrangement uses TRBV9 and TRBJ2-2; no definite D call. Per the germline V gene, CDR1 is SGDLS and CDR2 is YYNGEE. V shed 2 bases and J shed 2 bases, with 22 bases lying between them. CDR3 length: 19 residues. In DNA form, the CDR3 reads TGTGCCAGCAGCGTCCAGGTCGTGACTTCACCACTTAACACCGGGGAGCTGTTTTTT. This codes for CASSVQVVTSPLNTGELFF.

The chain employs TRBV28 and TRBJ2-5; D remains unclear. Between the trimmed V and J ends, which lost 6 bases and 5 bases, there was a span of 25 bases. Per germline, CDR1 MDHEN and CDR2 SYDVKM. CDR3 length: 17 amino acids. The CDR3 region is CASRNMPLAYAVETQYF. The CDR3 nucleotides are TGTGCCAGCAGAAACATGCCTTTGGCGTACGCGGTGGAGACCCAGTACTTC.

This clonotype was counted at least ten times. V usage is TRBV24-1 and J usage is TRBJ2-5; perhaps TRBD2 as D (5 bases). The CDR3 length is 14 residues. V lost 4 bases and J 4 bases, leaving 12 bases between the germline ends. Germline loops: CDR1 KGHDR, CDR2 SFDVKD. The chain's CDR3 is CATSDQGSLETQYF. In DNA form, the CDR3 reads TGTGCCACCAGTGACCAAGGGAGTTTAGAGACCCAGTACTTC.